The 18 T cell receptor beta chains in this list originate from one sample, sequenced in a study of blood T cell repertoires in COVID-19. TCRdb's table, derived via immunoSEQ multiplex PCR, lists solely in-frame clones and lacks some. This sample has about 220,000 clones, with roughly nine tenths found just once. What was sequenced was PBMCs or T cells enriched from blood (not recorded which). The receptor source for this set is a woman aged 18-29 years in a cohort exposed to, infected with or recovered from COVID-19 (not recorded which).

Here the CDR3 DNA reads TGTGCCAGCTCACCACGACAGGACGGTCAGCCCCAGCATTTT. It encodes CASSPRQDGQPQHF. V gene TRBV18 combines with J gene TRBJ1-5; a weak D match, TRBD1 (6 bases). The CDR3 spans 14 residues. Germline CDR1 and CDR2: KGHSH and LQKENI. The V and J ends lost 1 base and 6 bases respectively, with 10 bases between them.

The chain combines TRBV2 with TRBJ2-1; TRBD2 matches at 7 bases. Germline trimming cut 5 bases from V and 9 bases from J; bases unmatched to any gene: 10. The germline V gene has CDR1 SNHLY and CDR2 FYNNEI. The CDR3 loop spans 14 amino acids. This CDR3 is CASSLTSPEGEQFF. Here the CDR3 DNA reads TGTGCCAGCAGTCTGACTAGCCCCGAGGGTGAGCAGTTCTTC.

This chain joins TRBV27 and TRBJ2-1; D call uncertain. The V end was cut by 7 bases, the J end by 4 bases, with 11 bases between. This CDR3 has 13 residues. Germline loops: CDR1 MNHEY, CDR2 SMNVEV (reference sequence). The CDR3 DNA reads as TGTGCCAGCACCGGGTCACCATACAATGAGCAGTTCTTC. Encoded protein: CASTGSPYNEQFF.

This clone showed up just once. This chain connects TRBV18 to TRBJ2-7; weak D call: TRBD2 (5 bases). The V end was cut by 4 bases, the J end by 3 bases, with 13 bases between. This CDR3 spans 14 amino acids. Germline V gene sequence: CDR1 KGHSH, CDR2 LQKENI. The DNA of the CDR3 is TGTGCCAGCTCACAGCCGGGGTTTGACTACGAGCAGTACTTC. The encoded protein is CASSQPGFDYEQYF.

The chain carries TRBV27 and TRBJ2-7; 7 nucleotides agree with TRBD2. Trimming cost V 6 bases and J 2 bases; bases outside gene matches: 16. Looked up from germline, CDR1 is MNHEY and CDR2 is SMNVEV (reference sequence). This CDR3 comprises 17 residues. The CDR3 region is CASRLGAGRGSAYEQYF. CDR3 DNA: TGTGCCAGCAGGCTTGGGGCGGGGCGGGGGTCTGCCTACGAGCAGTACTTC.

The CDR3 reads CASSFNRGLDTIYF. The DNA of the CDR3 is TGTGCCAGCAGTTTTAACAGGGGGCTAGACACCATATATTTT. V is TRBV28 and J is TRBJ1-3, with 9 bases matching TRBD1. The V gene's germline CDR1 is MDHEN and CDR2 SYDVKM. V dropped 3 bases and J dropped 8; count of bases not matched to a gene: 5. The CDR3 consists of 14 residues.

This chain uses TRBV2 with TRBJ1-2; D uncertain. The CDR3 is 14 amino acids. Germline V gives CDR1 SNHLY, CDR2 FYNNEI. The V gene lost 1 base and the J gene lost 4 bases, with 10 bases spanning the gap. CDR3 residues: CASSEGVVLYGYTF. CDR3 bases: TGTGCCAGCAGTGAAGGCGTAGTTCTCTATGGCTACACCTTC.

The CDR3 reads CASSFGGDSPLHF. DNA for the CDR3: TGTGCCAGCAGCTTCGGGGGGGATTCACCCCTCCACTTT. The chain uses TRBV5-4 and TRBJ1-6, with a weak D call TRBD1 (5 bases). V was clipped by 2 bases and J by 8 bases, with 8 bases between them. This CDR3 has 13 residues. The germline gives CDR1 SGHNT, CDR2 YYREEE (reference sequence). The variable domain in full, completed from reference TRBV5-4 and TRBJ1-6, reads ETGVTQSPTHLIKTRGQQVTLRCSSQSGHNTVSWYQQALGQGPQFIFQYYREEENGRGNFPPRFSGLQFPNYSSELNVNALELDDSALYLCASSFGGDSPLHFGNGTRLTVT.

The rearrangement joins TRBV18 to TRBJ1-1; 8 positions agree with TRBD1. Germline CDR1 KGHSH, CDR2 LQKENI. V dropped 4 bases and J dropped 1; count of bases not matched to a gene: 2. The CDR3 covers 14 residues. Here the CDR3 reads CASSLGQGNTEAFF. The CDR3 DNA reads as TGTGCCAGCTCACTCGGACAGGGGAACACTGAAGCTTTCTTT.

CDR3 nucleotides: TGCGCCAGCACTCAGCGGGGCTACCCCCGCACAGATACGCAGTATTTT. Translation gives CASTQRGYPRTDTQYF. The chain employs TRBV5-1 and TRBJ2-3; TRBD2 agrees at 7 bases. Germline V gene lookup returns CDR1 SGHRS and CDR2 YFSETQ. There are 16 residues in the CDR3. Trimming removed 6 bases from V and 1 base from J; junction bases left unmatched: 11.

This clone was seen only a few times. The J gene is TRBJ1-1, the V gene TRBV18; D uncertain. Per the germline V gene, CDR1 is KGHSH and CDR2 is LQKENI. The CDR3 spans 13 residues. V was cut by 6 bases and J by 1 base, with 9 bases left in between. The CDR3 protein is CASSRGKNTEAFF. Here the CDR3 DNA reads TGTGCCAGCTCCCGCGGGAAGAACACTGAAGCTTTCTTT.

CDR3 sequence (DNA): TGTGCCAGCAGCGGAAGCACAGGGGCCGGGGGCTATGGCTACACCTTC. It specifies CASSGSTGAGGYGYTF. J is TRBJ1-2 and V is TRBV7-8, with 7 bases lining up with TRBD1. The V gene end was trimmed by 5 bases and the J gene end by 4 bases; junction bases not matched to a gene: 13. Germline V gene sequence: CDR1 SGHVS, CDR2 FQNEAQ. CDR3 length equals 16 residues.

This rearrangement joins TRBV18 to TRBJ1-4; no reliable D call. The CDR3 spans 13 residues. V lost 3 bases and J lost 6, with 8 bases in between. CDR1 and CDR2 from the germline V gene are KGHSH and LQKENI. CDR3 DNA sequence: TGTGCCAGCTCACCTATCGGGGATGAAAAACTGTTTTTT. The encoded protein is CASSPIGDEKLFF.

This chain links TRBV24-1 with TRBJ2-3; D ambiguous. CDR3 size: 15 residues. V was shortened by 7 bases and J by 1 base, with 14 bases between the two germline ends. The V gene's germline CDR1 is KGHDR and CDR2 SFDVKD. The CDR3 is CATSPSAGGTDTQYF. DNA for the CDR3: TGTGCCACCAGCCCTTCGGCAGGTGGCACAGATACGCAGTATTTT.

The chain has TRBV6-5 and TRBJ2-7; D unclear. The CDR3 covers 13 residues. The germline V and J ends were trimmed by 4 bases and 0 bases, with 7 bases remaining between them. CDR1 MNHEY and CDR2 SVGAGI come from the germline V gene. For the CDR3, the DNA is TGTGCCAGCAGTTTTAGCTTCTCCTACGAGCAGTACTTC. It yields the protein CASSFSFSYEQYF.

The rearrangement uses TRBV2 and TRBJ1-3; 9 nucleotides line up with TRBD1. Germline loops: CDR1 SNHLY, CDR2 FYNNEI. This CDR3 is built from 12 residues. The ends lost 7 bases at V and 8 bases at J; junction bases unmatched: 3. The CDR3 here is CASNRGPHTIYF. CDR3 coding DNA: TGTGCCAGCAACAGGGGGCCCCACACCATATATTTT.

CDR3 sequence (DNA): TGTGCCAGCAGCTCCCGACTAGCGGGGGGGCAGAATGAGCAGTTCTTC. It encodes CASSSRLAGGQNEQFF. The V gene is TRBV13, the J gene TRBJ2-1; 14 nucleotides match TRBD2. V shed 4 bases and J 7 bases; nucleotides not matched to a gene: 6. The germline CDR1 and CDR2 sequences are PRHDT and FYEKMQ (reference sequence). CDR3 size: 16 residues.

The chain couples TRBV7-9 to TRBJ1-2, with 8 bases aligning to TRBD1. The CDR3 spans 13 residues. Germline V gene lookup returns CDR1 SEHNR and CDR2 FQNEAQ (reference sequence). V was pared by 4 bases and J by 5 bases, with 3 bases of the junction left unmatched. CDR3 region: CASSSDREYGYTF. The CDR3 DNA reads as TGTGCCAGCAGCTCGGACAGGGAGTATGGCTACACCTTC.